This T cell receptor (beta chain) was identified during a study of regulatory T cells in long-lasting Graves disease. Trimming took 5 bases from V and 6 from J, leaving 7 bases between them. This CDR3 comprises 11 residues. Germline V gene lookup returns CDR1 SEHNR and CDR2 FQNEAQ (reference sequence). To note about this clonotype: One base away lies a much larger clone, so this may be a sequencing read error.

Through Arm-PCR of CDR3 regions and iRepertoire HTBI primers, TCR beta libraries were built. Original processing notes: Across samples, 50 to 75 TRBV and some 14 TRBJ segments were found. MiXCR, applied by TCRdb to the multiplex PCR reads, yields one record per CDR3 protein. In this record, the V and J calls reflect TCRdb's handling and not the investigators' own analysis. The repertoire holds roughly 400,000 distinct CDR3 sequences, with 15% as singletons. Time point noted: newly diagnosed GD, antithyroid drugs for less than 3 months. Extracted RNA from PBMCs served as the source of the TCR library. The sample also formed part of further work on T cells in Graves' hyperthyroidism and ophthalmopathy. That report adds: Most thyroid-expanded clonotypes above 0.001 were also found in blood.

The sequence derives from a woman aged 40 to 50 with Graves disease. The rearrangement uses TRBV7-9 and TRBJ1-2; D not certain. The sequencing here drew on peripheral blood mononuclear cells (PBMCs), taken at new diagnosis, from a patient treated with antithyroid drugs. The CDR3 DNA reads as TGTGCCAGCAGCCCCCCCAATGGCTACACCTTC. This sequence encodes CASSPPNGYTF.